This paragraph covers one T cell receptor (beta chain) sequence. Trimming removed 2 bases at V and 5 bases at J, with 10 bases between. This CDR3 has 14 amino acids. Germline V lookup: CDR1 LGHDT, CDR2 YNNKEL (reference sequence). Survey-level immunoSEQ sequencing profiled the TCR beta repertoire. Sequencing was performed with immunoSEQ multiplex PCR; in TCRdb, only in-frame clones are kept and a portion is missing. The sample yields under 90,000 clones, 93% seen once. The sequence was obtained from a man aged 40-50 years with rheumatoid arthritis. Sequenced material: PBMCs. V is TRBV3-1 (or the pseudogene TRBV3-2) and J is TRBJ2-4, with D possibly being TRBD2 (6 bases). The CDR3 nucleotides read TGTGCCAGCAGCCAATGGCGGGGTCAAAACATTCAGTACTTC. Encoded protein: CASSQWRGQNIQYF.